This TCR beta chain was sequenced during a study of glioma-infiltrating T cells after dendritic cell vaccination. The primer mix had 60 V beta and 13 J beta primers. The table came from immunoSEQ multiplex PCR; TCRdb's copy has only in-frame clones and leaves some out. The table has around 37,000 clones, 70% to 85% seen once; the top ten hold approximately 8.4%. CDR1 is SGHNT and CDR2 is YYREEE in the germline V gene (reference sequence). V lost 3 bases and J 2 bases, leaving 8 bases between the germline ends. The CDR3 spans 13 residues. This receptor was taken from a human donor with glioblastoma. The material was blood, obtained before dendritic cell vaccination. The chain joins TRBV5-4 to TRBJ1-1; D is unclear. The CDR3 loop is CASSSSYNTEAFF. CDR3 sequence (DNA): TGTGCCAGCAGCTCCTCCTATAACACTGAAGCTTTCTTT.